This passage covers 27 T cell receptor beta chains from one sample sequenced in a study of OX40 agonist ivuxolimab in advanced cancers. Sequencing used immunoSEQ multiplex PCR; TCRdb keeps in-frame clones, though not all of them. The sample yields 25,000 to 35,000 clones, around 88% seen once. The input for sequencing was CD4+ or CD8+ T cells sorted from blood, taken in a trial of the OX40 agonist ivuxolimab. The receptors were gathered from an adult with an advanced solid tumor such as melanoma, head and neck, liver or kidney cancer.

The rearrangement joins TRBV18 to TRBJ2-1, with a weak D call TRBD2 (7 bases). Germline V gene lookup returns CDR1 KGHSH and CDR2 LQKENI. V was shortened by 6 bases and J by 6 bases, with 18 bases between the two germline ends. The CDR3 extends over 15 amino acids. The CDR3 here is CASSLGGAQANEQFF. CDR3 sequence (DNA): TGTGCCAGCTCGTTAGGGGGGGCCCAGGCCAATGAGCAGTTCTTC.

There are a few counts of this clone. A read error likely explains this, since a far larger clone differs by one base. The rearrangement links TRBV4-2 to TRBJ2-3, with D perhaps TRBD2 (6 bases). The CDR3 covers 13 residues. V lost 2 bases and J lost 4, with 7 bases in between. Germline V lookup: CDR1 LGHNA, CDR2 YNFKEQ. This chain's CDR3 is CASSQREADTQYF. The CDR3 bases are TGTGCCAGCAGCCAAAGGGAGGCAGATACGCAGTATTTT.

CDR3 region: CASSPTILDNEQYF. The CDR3 coding sequence is TGTGCCAGCTCACCTACGATTTTAGACAACGAGCAGTACTTC. This chain joins TRBV18 and TRBJ2-7; D is undetermined. The V and J ends lost 3 bases and 5 bases respectively, with 14 bases between them. Germline-derived CDR1 and CDR2 are KGHSH and LQKENI. This CDR3 is 14 amino acids long.

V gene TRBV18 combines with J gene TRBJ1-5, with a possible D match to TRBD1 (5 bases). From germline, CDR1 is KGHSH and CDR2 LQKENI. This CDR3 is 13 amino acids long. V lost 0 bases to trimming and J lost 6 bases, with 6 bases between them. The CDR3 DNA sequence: TGTGCCAGCTCACCACCGGGGGGTCAGCCCCAGCATTTT. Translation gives CASSPPGGQPQHF.

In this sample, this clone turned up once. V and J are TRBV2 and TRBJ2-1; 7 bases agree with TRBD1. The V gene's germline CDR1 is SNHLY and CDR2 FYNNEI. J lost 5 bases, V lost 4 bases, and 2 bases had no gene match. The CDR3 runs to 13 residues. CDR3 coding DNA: TGTGCCAGCAGTGGAGGGACAGACAATGAGCAGTTCTTC. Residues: CASSGGTDNEQFF. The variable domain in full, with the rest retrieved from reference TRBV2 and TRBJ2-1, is EPEVTQTPSHQVTQMGQEVILRCVPISNHLYFYWYRQILGQKVEFLVSFYNNEISEKSEIFDDQFSVERPDGSNFTLKIRSTKLEDSAMYFCASSGGTDNEQFFGPGTRLTVL.

CDR3 region: CASSQGPYNYGYTF. Here the CDR3 DNA reads TGTGCCAGCAGCCAGGGACCGTATAACTATGGCTACACCTTC. The chain employs TRBV7-9 and TRBJ1-2; possible D gene TRBD1, 5 bases. With 5 bases removed from V and 1 base from J, the gap between germline ends came to 11 bases. Germline CDR1 and CDR2: SEHNR and FQNEAQ (reference sequence). CDR3 length equals 14 residues.

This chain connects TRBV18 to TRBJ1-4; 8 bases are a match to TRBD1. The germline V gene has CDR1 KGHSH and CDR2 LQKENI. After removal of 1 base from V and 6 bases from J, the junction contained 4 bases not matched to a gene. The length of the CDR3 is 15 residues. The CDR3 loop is CASSPRTGLDEKLFF. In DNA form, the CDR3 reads TGTGCCAGCTCACCACGGACAGGGCTGGATGAAAAACTGTTTTTT.

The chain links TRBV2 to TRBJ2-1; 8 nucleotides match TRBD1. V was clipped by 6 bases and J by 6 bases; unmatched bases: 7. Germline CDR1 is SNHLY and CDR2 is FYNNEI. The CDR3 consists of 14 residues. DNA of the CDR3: TGTGCCAGCAGCACCCGGGACAGGAGCAATGAGCAGTTCTTC. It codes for CASSTRDRSNEQFF.

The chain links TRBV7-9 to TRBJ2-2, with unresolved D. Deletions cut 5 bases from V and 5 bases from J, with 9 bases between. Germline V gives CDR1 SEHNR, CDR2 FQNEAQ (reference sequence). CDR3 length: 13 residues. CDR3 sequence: CASSPLRTGELFF. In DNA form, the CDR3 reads TGTGCCAGCAGCCCGTTGAGGACCGGGGAGCTGTTTTTT.

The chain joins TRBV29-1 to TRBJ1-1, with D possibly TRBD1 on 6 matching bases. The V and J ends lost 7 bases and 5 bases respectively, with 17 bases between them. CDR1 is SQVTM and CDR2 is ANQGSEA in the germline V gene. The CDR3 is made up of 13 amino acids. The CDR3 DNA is TGCAGCGCATCGACAGGCTGGGGGACTGAAGCTTTCTTT. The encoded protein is CSASTGWGTEAFF.

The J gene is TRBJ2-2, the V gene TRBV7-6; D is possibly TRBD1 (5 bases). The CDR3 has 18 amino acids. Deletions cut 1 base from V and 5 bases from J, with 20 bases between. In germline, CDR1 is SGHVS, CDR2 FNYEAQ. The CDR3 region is CASSLVSRRVGRTGELFF. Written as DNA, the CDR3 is TGTGCCAGCAGCTTAGTTTCCCGCAGGGTTGGTAGGACCGGGGAGCTGTTTTTT.

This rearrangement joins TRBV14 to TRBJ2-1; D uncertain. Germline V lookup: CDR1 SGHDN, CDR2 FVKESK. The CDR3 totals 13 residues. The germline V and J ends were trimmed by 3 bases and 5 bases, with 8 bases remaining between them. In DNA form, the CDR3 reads TGTGCCAGCAGCCACGGCGGAAACAATGAGCAGTTCTTC. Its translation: CASSHGGNNEQFF.

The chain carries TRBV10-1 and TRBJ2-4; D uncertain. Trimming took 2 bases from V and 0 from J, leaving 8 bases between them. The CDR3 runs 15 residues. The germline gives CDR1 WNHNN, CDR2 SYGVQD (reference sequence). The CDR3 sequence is CASSEGALAKNIQYF. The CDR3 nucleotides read TGCGCCAGCAGTGAGGGAGCACTAGCCAAAAACATTCAGTACTTC.

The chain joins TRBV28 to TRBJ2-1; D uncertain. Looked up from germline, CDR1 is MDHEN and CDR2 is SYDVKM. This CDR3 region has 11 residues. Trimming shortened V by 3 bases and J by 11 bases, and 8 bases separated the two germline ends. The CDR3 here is CASSFMIQQFF. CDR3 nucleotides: TGTGCCAGCAGTTTTATGATACAGCAGTTCTTC.

The CDR3 nucleotides read TGCGCCAGCAGCCAAGTCCAGAACACCGGGGAGCTGTTTTTT. Residues: CASSQVQNTGELFF. The chain uses TRBV4-1 and TRBJ2-2; the D is unclear. Germline V CDR1 and CDR2: MGHRA, YSYEKL. The CDR3 totals 14 residues. Between the trimmed V and J ends, which lost 1 base and 1 base, there was a span of 4 bases.

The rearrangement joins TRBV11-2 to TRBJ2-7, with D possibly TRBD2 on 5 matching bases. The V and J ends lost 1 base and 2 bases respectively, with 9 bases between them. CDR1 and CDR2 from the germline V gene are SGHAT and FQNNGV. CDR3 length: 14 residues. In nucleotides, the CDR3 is TGTGCCAGCAGCTTAGCAGCGGCTGCCTACGAGCAGTACTTC. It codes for CASSLAAAAYEQYF.

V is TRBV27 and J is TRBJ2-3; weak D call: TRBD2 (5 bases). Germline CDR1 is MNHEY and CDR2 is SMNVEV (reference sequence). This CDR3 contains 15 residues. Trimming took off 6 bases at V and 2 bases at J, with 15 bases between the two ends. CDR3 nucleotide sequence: TGTGCCAGCAGAAGTCCTAGCACGCTCACAGATACGCAGTATTTT. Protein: CASRSPSTLTDTQYF.

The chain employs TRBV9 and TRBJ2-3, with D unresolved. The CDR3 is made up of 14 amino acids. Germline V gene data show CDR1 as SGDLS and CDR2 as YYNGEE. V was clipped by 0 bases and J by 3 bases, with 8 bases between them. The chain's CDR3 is CASSVGSGTDTQYF. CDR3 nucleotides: TGTGCCAGCAGCGTAGGGAGTGGAACAGATACGCAGTATTTT.

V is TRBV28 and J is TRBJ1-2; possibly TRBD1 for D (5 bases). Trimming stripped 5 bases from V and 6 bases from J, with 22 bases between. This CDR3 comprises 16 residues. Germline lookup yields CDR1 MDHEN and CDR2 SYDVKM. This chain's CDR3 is CASSRDGGRGFDGYTF. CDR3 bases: TGTGCCAGCAGTCGGGACGGAGGAAGGGGATTTGATGGCTACACCTTC.

As DNA, the CDR3 is TGTGCCAGCTCACCGGCGGTCTCGATGGAAGAGCAGTACTTC. As protein: CASSPAVSMEEQYF. This chain uses TRBV18 with TRBJ2-7; no definite D call. Germline V gene lookup returns CDR1 KGHSH and CDR2 LQKENI. Trimming cost V 3 bases and J 7 bases, with 16 bases left between them. The CDR3 length is 14 residues.

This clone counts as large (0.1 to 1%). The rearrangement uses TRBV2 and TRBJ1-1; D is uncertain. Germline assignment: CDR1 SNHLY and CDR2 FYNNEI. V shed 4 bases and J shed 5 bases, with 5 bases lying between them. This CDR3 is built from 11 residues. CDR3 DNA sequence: TGTGCCAGCAGTGCTTTAACTGAAGCTTTCTTT. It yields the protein CASSALTEAFF.

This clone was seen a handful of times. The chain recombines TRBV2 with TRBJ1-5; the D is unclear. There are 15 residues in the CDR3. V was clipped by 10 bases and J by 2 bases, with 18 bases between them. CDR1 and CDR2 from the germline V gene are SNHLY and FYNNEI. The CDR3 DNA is TGTGCCAATAGACGGTTCCGCTTGGGCAATCAGCCCCAGCATTTT. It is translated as CANRRFRLGNQPQHF.

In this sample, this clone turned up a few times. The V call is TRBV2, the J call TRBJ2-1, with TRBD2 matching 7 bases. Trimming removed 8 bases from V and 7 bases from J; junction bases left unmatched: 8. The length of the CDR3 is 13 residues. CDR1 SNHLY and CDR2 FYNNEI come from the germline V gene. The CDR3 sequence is CASDREDWNEQFF. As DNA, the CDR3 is TGTGCCAGCGACCGGGAGGACTGGAATGAGCAGTTCTTC.

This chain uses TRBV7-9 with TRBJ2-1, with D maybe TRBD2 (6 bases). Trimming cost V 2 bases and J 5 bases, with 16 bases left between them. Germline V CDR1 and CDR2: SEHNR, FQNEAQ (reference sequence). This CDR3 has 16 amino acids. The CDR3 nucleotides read TGTGCCAGCAGCTTATACACCGGGACTGGCGACAATGAGCAGTTCTTC. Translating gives CASSLYTGTGDNEQFF. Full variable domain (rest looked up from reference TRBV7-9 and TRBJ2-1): DTGVSQNPRHKITKRGQNVTFRCDPISEHNRLYWYRQTLGQGPEFLTYFQNEAQLEKSRLLSDRFSAERPKGSFSTLEIQRTEQGDSAMYLCASSLYTGTGDNEQFFGPGTRLTVL.

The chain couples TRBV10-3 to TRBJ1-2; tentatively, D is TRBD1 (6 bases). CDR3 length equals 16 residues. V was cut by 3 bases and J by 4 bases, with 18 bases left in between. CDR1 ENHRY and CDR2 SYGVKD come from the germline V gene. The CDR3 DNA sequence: TGTGCCATCAGTGATACAACGGGGGCTTACGGCTATGGCTACACCTTC. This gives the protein CAISDTTGAYGYGYTF.

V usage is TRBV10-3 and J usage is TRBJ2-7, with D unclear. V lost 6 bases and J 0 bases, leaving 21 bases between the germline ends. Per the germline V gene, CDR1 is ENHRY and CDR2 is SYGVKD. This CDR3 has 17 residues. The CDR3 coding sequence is TGTGCCATCAGCGTTTATATTCCGTTGCGGCGCTCCTACGAGCAGTACTTC. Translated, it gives CAISVYIPLRRSYEQYF.

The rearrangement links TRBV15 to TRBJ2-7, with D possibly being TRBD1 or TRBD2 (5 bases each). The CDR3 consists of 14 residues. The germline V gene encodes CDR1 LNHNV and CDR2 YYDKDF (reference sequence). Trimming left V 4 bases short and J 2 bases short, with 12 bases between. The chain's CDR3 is CATSTRDGTYEQYF. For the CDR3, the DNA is TGTGCCACCAGCACCCGGGACGGGACCTACGAGCAGTACTTC. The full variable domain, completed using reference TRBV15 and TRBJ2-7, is DAMVIQNPRYQVTQFGKPVTLSCSQTLNHNVMYWYQQKSSQAPKLLFHYYDKDFNNEADTPDNFQSRRPNTSFCFLDIRSPGLGDTAMYLCATSTRDGTYEQYFGPGTRLTVT.